The sequence of this TCR beta chain was determined in a study of patients and donors after allogeneic stem cell transplantation. This clonotype was counted only a few times. CDR3 length: 14 residues. Trimming stripped 3 bases from V and 2 bases from J, with 9 bases between. Each CDR3 protein gets one entry after TCRdb re-called the RT-PCR reads with MiXCR. Here the sample spans roughly 12,000 distinct CDR3 sequences, roughly 24% being singletons. The chain has TRBV12-3 or TRBV12-4 and TRBJ2-3, with D perhaps matching TRBD1 or TRBD2 (5 bases each). The sequence derives from a human donor who was either an allogeneic HSCT recipient or a stem cell or donor lymphocyte infusion donor (not recorded which). It is not recorded whose cells these are; they may come from a transplant donor. Sequencing input: blood, either unsorted or a sorted T cell fraction (not recorded which). In nucleotides, the CDR3 is TGTGCCAGCAGTTTGGGACGCCTCACAGATACGCAGTATTTT. This encodes CASSLGRLTDTQYF.